The 22 T cell receptor beta chains reported below all come from one sample, sequenced in a study of T-cell reconstitution after alpha-beta-depleted transplantation in children. The TCRbeta library incorporated unique molecular identifiers. Via MiXCR, TCRdb re-called the PCR reads, giving one row per CDR3 protein. The table includes approximately 520,000 distinct CDR3 sequences, 30% to 35% detected once. The source material was PBMCs from the stem cell graft donor, sampled from the stem cell graft. Receptors originate from a human donor who donated a stem cell graft to a child with aplastic anemia.

The table lists this clonotype with a count of one. The chain uses TRBV12-3 or TRBV12-4 and TRBJ1-2, with TRBD1 matching 7 bases. This CDR3 is built from 17 residues. Unmatched junction bases numbered 15, after V lost 4 bases and J lost 4 bases. The CDR3 nucleotides read TGTGCCAGCAGTTACCTTGGGACAGCTCCCGGGGCCTATGGCTACACCTTC. As protein: CASSYLGTAPGAYGYTF.

This clonotype was seen more than once but under ten times. The chain combines TRBV29-1 with TRBJ2-5; 7 positions agree with TRBD1. The germline V gene has CDR1 SQVTM and CDR2 ANQGSEA. J was trimmed by 2 bases and V by 0 bases; bases with no gene match: 3. The CDR3 contains 14 residues. The DNA for the CDR3 is TGCAGCGTTGAAGATAGGACAGGACAAGAGACCCAGTACTTC. Protein sequence: CSVEDRTGQETQYF.

This clonotype was counted a few times. The chain carries TRBV20-1 and TRBJ2-1; 8 positions agree with TRBD2. V shed 1 base, J shed 3 bases, and the junction held 2 bases outside the gene matches. There are 14 residues in the CDR3. Germline V gene lookup returns CDR1 DFQATT and CDR2 SNEGSKA (reference sequence). For the CDR3, the DNA is TGCAGTGCTAGAGCCGGGACTAGCTACAATGAGCAGTTCTTC. This gives the protein CSARAGTSYNEQFF.

There are a few counts of this clonotype. The chain couples TRBV29-1 to TRBJ2-7; D is unclear. V gave up 0 bases and J gave up 3 bases, with 12 bases separating them. Germline V gene sequence: CDR1 SQVTM, CDR2 ANQGSEA. This CDR3 contains 14 residues. The CDR3 here is CSVEDSGKNYEQYF. For the CDR3, the DNA is TGCAGCGTTGAAGATAGTGGCAAGAACTACGAGCAGTACTTC.

This clonotype has just a few counts. The V and J genes are TRBV6-2 or TRBV6-3 and TRBJ2-7; no clear D gene. CDR1 and CDR2 from the germline V gene are MNHEY and SVGEGT. V lost 6 bases to trimming and J lost 7 bases, with 13 bases between them. This CDR3 comprises 12 residues. The DNA of the CDR3 is TGTGCCAGCAGCAAAGATACTCGGGAGCAGTACTTC. Its translation: CASSKDTREQYF.

The chain employs TRBV20-1 and TRBJ2-5, with TRBD2 matching 11 bases. Germline V gives CDR1 DFQATT, CDR2 SNEGSKA (reference sequence). Trimming at V came to 0 bases and at J to 4 bases, leaving 7 bases not matched to a gene. The CDR3 loop spans 16 amino acids. The CDR3, as DNA: TGCAGTGCTAGAGATGTACTAGCGGGAGAGGGAGAGACCCAGTACTTC. The encoded protein is CSARDVLAGEGETQYF.

The chain couples TRBV6-5 to TRBJ2-4, with 10 bases that match TRBD1. The junction had 9 bases not matched to a gene; V was cut back by 0 bases and J by 1 base. CDR3 size: 19 residues. The germline V gene has CDR1 MNHEY and CDR2 SVGAGI. In nucleotides, the CDR3 is TGTGCCAGCAGTTACTCCAATGACAGGGGGCTGAGGGCCAAAAACATTCAGTACTTC. This sequence encodes CASSYSNDRGLRAKNIQYF.

V gene TRBV18 combines with J gene TRBJ2-5; D gene uncertain. The V gene's germline CDR1 is KGHSH and CDR2 LQKENI. V gave up 0 bases and J gave up 4 bases, with 6 bases separating them. CDR3 length: 13 residues. For the CDR3, the DNA is TGTGCCAGCTCACCACCGGCTGGAGAGACCCAGTACTTC. Protein product: CASSPPAGETQYF.

The chain recombines TRBV9 with TRBJ1-3; D is unclear. Germline V gives CDR1 SGDLS, CDR2 YYNGEE. Trimming removed 3 bases from V and 1 base from J, with 5 bases in between. This CDR3 contains 13 residues. CDR3 nucleotides: TGTGCCAGCAGCGGAGGATCTGGAAACACCATATATTTT. Translating it yields CASSGGSGNTIYF.

This chain connects TRBV7-2 to TRBJ1-6; D is possibly TRBD1 (6 bases). Germline CDR1 is SGHTA and CDR2 is FQGNSA. This CDR3 is built from 16 residues. V was cut by 1 base and J by 7 bases, with 14 bases left in between. The CDR3 here is CASSLGRQVPNSPLHF. The CDR3 nucleotides read TGTGCCAGCAGCTTAGGACGACAGGTGCCCAATTCACCCCTCCACTTT.

This chain joins TRBV20-1 and TRBJ1-5; 9 bases line up with TRBD1. V was pared by 3 bases and J by 4 bases, with 4 bases of the junction left unmatched. Germline CDR1 reads DFQATT; CDR2 reads SNEGSKA (reference sequence). This CDR3 comprises 14 residues. The CDR3 reads CSASGTGQNQPQHF. As DNA, the CDR3 is TGCAGTGCTAGTGGGACAGGGCAAAATCAGCCCCAGCATTTT.

This clonotype was counted a few times. This chain joins TRBV14 and TRBJ2-1, with TRBD2 identical over 10 bases. V shed 0 bases and J 5 bases; nucleotides not matched to a gene: 10. CDR3 length equals 18 residues. The germline V gene has CDR1 SGHDN and CDR2 FVKESK. CDR3 bases: TGTGCCAGCAGCCAAGAAGGACTAGCGGAGGAGAGGAACAATGAGCAGTTCTTC. It is translated as CASSQEGLAEERNNEQFF.

The CDR3 coding sequence is TGTGCCATCAGTGCTCGTGATGGGGCTTTCTTT. Translation gives CAISARDGAFF. This chain links TRBV10-3 with TRBJ1-1; no clear D. CDR1 is ENHRY, CDR2 SYGVKD, per germline. This CDR3 region has 11 residues. The V end was cut by 4 bases, the J end by 11 bases, with 11 bases between.

CDR3 loop: CASSVYDRANSGNTIYF. DNA of the CDR3: TGTGCCAGCAGCGTCTACGACAGGGCGAACTCTGGAAACACCATATATTTT. The rearrangement joins TRBV9 to TRBJ1-3; TRBD1 agrees at 7 bases. The CDR3 has 17 amino acids. Trimming at V came to 2 bases and at J to 0 bases, leaving 8 bases not matched to a gene. Germline lookup yields CDR1 SGDLS and CDR2 YYNGEE.

The sample holds a few counts of this clonotype. This chain links TRBV10-3 with TRBJ2-4; D possibly corresponds to TRBD2 (5 bases). Trimming took off 2 bases at V and 6 bases at J, with 11 bases between the two ends. CDR1 is ENHRY and CDR2 is SYGVKD in the germline V gene. This CDR3 is 14 amino acids long. In nucleotides, the CDR3 is TGTGCCATCAGTGAGGGGAGTTCCTTAAACATTCAGTACTTC. It is translated as CAISEGSSLNIQYF.

This clonotype was seen ten or more times. At one boundary the junction diverges from the germline segment, which might be a read error. The chain employs TRBV5-1 and TRBJ2-3; D might be TRBD1 (6 bases). CDR1 and CDR2 (germline): SGHRS, YFSETQ. CDR3 length: 14 amino acids. CDR3 protein: CASSLGGYTDTQYF. The CDR3 coding sequence is TGTGCCAGCAGCTTAGGGGGATACACAGATACGCAGTATTTT.

This clonotype was counted at least ten times. This rearrangement joins TRBV27 to TRBJ2-7; D remains unclear. Germline CDR1 is MNHEY and CDR2 is SMNVEV (reference sequence). The CDR3 is 13 amino acids. Between the trimmed V and J ends, which lost 2 bases and 0 bases, there was a span of 5 bases. The CDR3 nucleotides read TGTGCCAGCAGTTTAGGTCCCTCCTACGAGCAGTACGTC. The encoded protein is CASSLGPSYEQYV.

Only a few counts were recorded for this clonotype. This rearrangement joins TRBV27 to TRBJ2-7, with 8 bases that match TRBD2. The V gene's germline CDR1 is MNHEY and CDR2 SMNVEV (reference sequence). The CDR3 has 16 amino acids. V was pared by 0 bases and J by 4 bases, with 8 bases of the junction left unmatched. The CDR3 nucleotides read TGTGCCAGCAGTTTATCCGCGGGGGGAGGGTTGTACGAGCAGTACTTC. Its translation is CASSLSAGGGLYEQYF.

This clonotype was found a few times. The chain uses TRBV20-1 and TRBJ2-1; D unclear. V dropped 3 bases and J dropped 0 bases, with 12 bases sitting between them. Germline V gives CDR1 DFQATT, CDR2 SNEGSKA (reference sequence). The CDR3 is made up of 15 amino acids. The CDR3 loop reads CSASRARASYNEQFF. As DNA, the CDR3 is TGCAGTGCTAGTAGGGCCAGAGCCTCCTACAATGAGCAGTTCTTC.

This chain links TRBV25-1 with TRBJ2-1, with 7 bases aligning to TRBD2. The length of the CDR3 is 15 residues. Germline trimming cut 1 base from V and 5 bases from J; bases unmatched to any gene: 5. The germline CDR1 and CDR2 sequences are MGHDK and SYGVNS. The CDR3 region has the DNA TGTGCCAGCAGTGAATCCCTAGCGGCGGACAATGAGCAGTTCTTC. It codes for CASSESLAADNEQFF.

This clonotype was counted only a few times. The rearrangement joins TRBV12-3 or TRBV12-4 to TRBJ1-1; perhaps TRBD1 as D (5 bases). This CDR3 has 17 amino acids. V dropped 4 bases and J dropped 0 bases, with 18 bases sitting between them. In nucleotides, the CDR3 is TGTGCCAGCAGTTCACCTTATTACGGGGGTGTGAACACTGAAGCTTTCTTT. It is translated as CASSSPYYGGVNTEAFF.

The chain carries TRBV18 and TRBJ2-4; no reliable D call. This CDR3 has 13 residues. The germline gives CDR1 KGHSH, CDR2 LQKENI. V lost 3 bases and J lost 4, with 7 bases in between. The CDR3: CASSPVSKNIQYF. The CDR3 DNA follows: TGTGCCAGCTCACCGGTTAGTAAAAACATTCAGTACTTC.